This T cell receptor (beta chain) was obtained from a study of cytomegalovirus exposure and HLA in healthy donors. Looking at the study overall: The approximately 130 validation repertoires matched the approximately 700 first-cohort repertoires in platform, a later analysis reported. Study-wide results and caveats: Altogether, 164 TCR beta chains were recorded as cytomegalovirus-associated. In a later analysis, first-cohort TCR clusters were found to tend to co-occur in the roughly 120 validation repertoires. Across donors, most TCRs were seen rarely, yet some public ones were widespread.

TCRdb's table, derived via immunoSEQ multiplex PCR, lists solely in-frame clones and lacks some. The sample lists 50,000 to 65,000 clones; approximately 89% were seen once. Regarding this clone: No antigen is known for it.

Deletions cut 3 bases from V and 0 bases from J, with 16 bases between. The CDR3 covers 17 residues. Germline values: CDR1 SGDLS, CDR2 YYNGEE. The chain joins TRBV9 to TRBJ2-1; D perhaps matches TRBD1 (6 bases). Sequenced sample: PBMCs. The sequence came from a woman aged 18-29 years in good health and CMV-seropositive. In DNA, the CDR3 is TGTGCCAGCAGCGACGACCCACAGGGCGGCTCCTACAATGAGCAGTTCTTC. It specifies CASSDDPQGGSYNEQFF.